A single sample is the source of the 11 T cell receptor beta chains below, sequenced in a study of human T cells and chemical hapten exposure. Regarding time point: pre-sensitization, week 0. Treatment indicated: therapeutic diphenylcyclopropenone sensitization with weekly scalp DPC. TCRdb independently ran MiXCR on the RACE reads; one entry per CDR3 protein. This sample has about 61,000 distinct CDR3 sequences, with roughly 6.7% found just once. The material sequenced was whole blood, taken in connection with sensitization to the hapten diphenylcyclopropenone (DPC). The receptors shown here come from a woman aged 25 to 39 with alopecia areata. Some clones in this sample may be carry-over from other donors' samples.

This clonotype was seen at least ten times. The V and J genes are TRBV27 and TRBJ1-6, with a weak D call TRBD1 (5 bases). In germline, CDR1 is MNHEY, CDR2 SMNVEV (reference sequence). V was trimmed by 5 bases and J by 7 bases, leaving 18 bases between them. The CDR3 has 16 amino acids. Here the CDR3 DNA reads TGTGCCAGCAGTCCCCACCGGGGCAGCTTCAATTCACCCCTCCACTTT. Protein sequence: CASSPHRGSFNSPLHF.

This clonotype was counted many times. The J gene is TRBJ2-3, the V gene TRBV20-1; 10 bases match TRBD2. The CDR3 contains 16 residues. Looked up from germline, CDR1 is DFQATT and CDR2 is SNEGSKA (reference sequence). V was clipped by 3 bases and J by 0 bases; unmatched bases: 6. CDR3: CSASGLADLSTDTQYF. The CDR3 bases are TGCAGTGCTAGTGGACTAGCGGACCTTAGCACAGATACGCAGTATTTT.

Ten or more counts support this clonotype. The chain combines TRBV5-6 with TRBJ1-2, with a weak D call TRBD1 (6 bases). V dropped 0 bases and J dropped 8 bases, with 11 bases sitting between them. Germline loops: CDR1 SGHDT, CDR2 YYEEEE. This CDR3 is 13 amino acids long. CDR3 in amino acids: CASSLVGGDGYTF. CDR3 nucleotides: TGTGCCAGCAGCTTGGTAGGGGGGGACGGCTACACCTTC.

This clonotype was detected only a few times. The chain couples TRBV4-2 to TRBJ2-1; 9 bases line up with TRBD2. Germline trimming cut 4 bases from V and 9 bases from J; bases unmatched to any gene: 13. The CDR3 covers 16 residues. From germline, CDR1 is LGHNA and CDR2 YNFKEQ. The CDR3 sequence is CASSPPRSGGTSEQFF. In DNA form, the CDR3 reads TGTGCCAGCAGCCCCCCTAGGAGCGGGGGGACGAGTGAGCAGTTCTTC.

At least ten counts were recorded for this clonotype. The gene calls are TRBV7-2 and TRBJ1-1, with a possible D match to TRBD1 (5 bases). Germline values: CDR1 SGHTA, CDR2 FQGNSA. V lost 1 base, J lost 1 base, and 16 bases lay in between. The CDR3 extends over 17 amino acids. The chain's CDR3 is CASSLGGEGSWNTEAFF. In nucleotides, the CDR3 is TGTGCCAGCAGCTTAGGGGGGGAGGGCAGCTGGAACACTGAAGCTTTCTTT.

This clonotype was found many times. The chain links TRBV6-6 to TRBJ2-7, with D perhaps matching TRBD1 or TRBD2 (6 bases each). Trimming removed 1 base from V and 1 base from J, with 17 bases in between. CDR3 length: 17 amino acids. Germline-derived CDR1 and CDR2 are MNHNY and SVGAGI (reference sequence). Here the CDR3 reads CASSYFLGGPRSYEQYF. As DNA, the CDR3 is TGTGCCAGCAGTTACTTTTTGGGGGGCCCGAGGTCCTACGAGCAGTACTTC.

This rearrangement joins TRBV18 to TRBJ2-5, with D tentatively TRBD1 or TRBD2 (5 bases each). The CDR3 consists of 12 residues. V was pared by 7 bases and J by 9 bases, with 15 bases between. CDR1 KGHSH and CDR2 LQKENI come from the germline V gene. The CDR3: CASLPDRGAQYF. The CDR3 bases are TGTGCCAGCTTACCGGACCGAGGGGCCCAGTACTTC.

Ten or more counts support this clonotype. The chain combines TRBV6-1 with TRBJ2-3, with 8 bases identical to TRBD2. CDR3 length: 14 amino acids. V trimming: 6 bases; J trimming: 2 bases; junction bases outside the gene matches: 4. Per germline, CDR1 MNHNS and CDR2 SASEGT. The CDR3 protein is CASRRAGDTDTQYF. CDR3 nucleotide sequence: TGTGCCAGCAGACGAGCGGGGGACACAGATACGCAGTATTTT.

The sample holds many counts of this clonotype. The rearrangement joins TRBV19 to TRBJ2-3, with D perhaps assigned TRBD1 or TRBD2 (6 bases each). The CDR3 consists of 16 residues. Deletions cut 4 bases from V and 4 bases from J, with 18 bases between. Germline V gives CDR1 LNHDA, CDR2 SQIVND (reference sequence). The CDR3 sequence: CASSRRGAGVPDTQYF. CDR3 DNA: TGTGCCAGTAGTAGGAGGGGGGCAGGGGTTCCAGATACGCAGTATTTT.

This clonotype was counted ten times or more. The gene calls are TRBV3-1 and TRBJ2-7, with 8 bases identical to TRBD1. The CDR3 length is 15 residues. Losses at the gene ends were 1 base for V and 3 bases for J; bases not matched to a gene: 5. CDR1 is LGHDT and CDR2 is YNNKEL in the germline V gene (reference sequence). The CDR3 DNA sequence: TGTGCCAGCAGCCAAGGCCGAACAGGGGGCTACGAGCAGTACTTC. Translation: CASSQGRTGGYEQYF.

This clonotype showed up many times. V and J are TRBV11-1 and TRBJ2-2, with TRBD1 identical over 7 bases. Germline V lookup: CDR1 SGHAT, CDR2 FQDESV (reference sequence). This CDR3 is 17 amino acids long. Trimming cost V 2 bases and J 6 bases; bases outside gene matches: 12. The CDR3 spells CASSLPTGYPSAGELFF. In DNA, the CDR3 is TGTGCCAGCAGCTTACCGACAGGGTACCCTTCGGCCGGGGAGCTGTTTTTT.